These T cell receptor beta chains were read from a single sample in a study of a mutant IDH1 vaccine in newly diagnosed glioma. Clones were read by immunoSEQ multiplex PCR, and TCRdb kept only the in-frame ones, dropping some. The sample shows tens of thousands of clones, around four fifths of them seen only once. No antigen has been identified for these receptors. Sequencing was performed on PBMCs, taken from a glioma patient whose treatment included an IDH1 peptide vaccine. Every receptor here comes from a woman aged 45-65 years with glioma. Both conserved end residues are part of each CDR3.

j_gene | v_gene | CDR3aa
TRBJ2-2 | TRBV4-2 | CASSQEADTGELFF
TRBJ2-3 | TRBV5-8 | CASSLGSGGRLDTQYF
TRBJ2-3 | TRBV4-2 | CASSGGSTLTDTQYF
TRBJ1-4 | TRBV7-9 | CASSLGQGGEKLFF
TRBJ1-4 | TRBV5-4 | CASSGGGTTNEKLFF
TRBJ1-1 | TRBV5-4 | CASSPTGVNTEAFF
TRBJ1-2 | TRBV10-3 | CAISESPGYNYGYTF
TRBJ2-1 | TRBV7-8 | CASSRAGLDEQFF
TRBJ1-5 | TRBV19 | CASSIVLGTKHF
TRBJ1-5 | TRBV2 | CASSEGGTEVDGQPQHF
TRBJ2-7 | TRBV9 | CASSVTGGSEQYF
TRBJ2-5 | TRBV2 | CASRGGAGRETQYF
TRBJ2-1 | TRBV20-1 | CSATGDNEQFF
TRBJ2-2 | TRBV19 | CASSTAGTGVNTGELFF
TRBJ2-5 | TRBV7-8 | CASSLGGQRGIETQYF
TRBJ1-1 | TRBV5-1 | CASSLSGQNTEAFF
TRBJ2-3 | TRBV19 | CASSLGPSDTQYF
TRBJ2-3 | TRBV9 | CASSPGVGGASTDTQYF
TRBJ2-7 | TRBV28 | CASSSSPTKVYEQYF
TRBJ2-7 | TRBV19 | CASSIRSGTGDKYF